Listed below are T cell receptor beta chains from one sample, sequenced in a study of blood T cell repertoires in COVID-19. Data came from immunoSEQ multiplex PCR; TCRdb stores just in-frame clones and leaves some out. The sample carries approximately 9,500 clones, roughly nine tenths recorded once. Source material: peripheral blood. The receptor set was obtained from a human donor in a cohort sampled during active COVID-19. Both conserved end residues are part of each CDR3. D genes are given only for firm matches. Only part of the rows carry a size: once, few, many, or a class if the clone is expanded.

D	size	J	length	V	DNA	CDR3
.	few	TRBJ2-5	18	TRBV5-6	TGTGCCAGCAGCCCCGCGGAGGGGGGCTGGGAGGGACGAGAGACCCAGTACTTC	CASSPAEGGWEGRETQYF
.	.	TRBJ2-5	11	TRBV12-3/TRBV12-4	TGTGCCAGCAGTTTGCGGGAGACCCAGTACTTC	CASSLRETQYF
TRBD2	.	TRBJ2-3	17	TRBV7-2	TGTGCCAGCAGCTTAGCGGGCGGGGGGGTTTTGGTAGATACGCAGTATTTT	CASSLAGGGVLVDTQYF
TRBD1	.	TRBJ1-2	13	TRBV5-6	TGTGCCAGCAGCCGGGGACAGGCGAAAGGCTACACCTTC	CASSRGQAKGYTF
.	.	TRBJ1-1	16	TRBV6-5	TGTGCCAGCAGTTACGGGCACTCTACCATGAACACTGAAGCTTTCTTT	CASSYGHSTMNTEAFF
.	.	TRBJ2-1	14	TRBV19	TGTGCCAGTAGTATAAGCAGGCTAGCCCTTGAGCAGTTCTTC	CASSISRLALEQFF
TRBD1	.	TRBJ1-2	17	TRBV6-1	TGTGCCAGCAGGGAACCACCCGGACAGGGCGTAAACTATGGCTACACCTTC	CASREPPGQGVNYGYTF
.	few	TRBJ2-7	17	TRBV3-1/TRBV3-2	TGTGCCAGCAGCCCCAGCCGGATCCCGAGCGGCACTCGCGAGCAGTACTTC	CASSPSRIPSGTREQYF
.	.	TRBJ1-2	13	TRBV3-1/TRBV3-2	TGTGCCAGCAGCCGCGAAACTAACTATGGCTACACCTTC	CASSRETNYGYTF
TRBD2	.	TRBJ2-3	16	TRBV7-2	TGTGCCAGCAGCTCAAGGACTAGCCTACCCACAGATACGCAGTATTTT	CASSSRTSLPTDTQYF
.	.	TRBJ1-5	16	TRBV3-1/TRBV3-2	TGTGCCAGCAGCCAAGACGGCGGGAAGAGGGATCAGCCCCAGCATTTT	CASSQDGGKRDQPQHF
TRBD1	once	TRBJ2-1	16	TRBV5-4	TGTGCCAGCAGCTTGGCTGCGGACAGGGGCAGGTATGAGCAGTTCTTC	CASSLAADRGRYEQFF
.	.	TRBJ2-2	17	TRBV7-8	TGTGCCAGCAGCCTCCGACACAACCTGATAAACACCGGGGAGCTGTTTTTT	CASSLRHNLINTGELFF
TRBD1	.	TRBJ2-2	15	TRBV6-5	TGTGCCAGCAGCCCCGGGACAGGGGACACCGGGGAGCTGTTTTTT	CASSPGTGDTGELFF
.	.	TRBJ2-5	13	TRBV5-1	TGCGCCAGCAGCTGGACAGCCCAAGAGACCCAGTACTTC	CASSWTAQETQYF
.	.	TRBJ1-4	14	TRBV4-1	TGCGCCAGCAGCCAAGGAGTGACAGATGAAAAACTGTTTTTT	CASSQGVTDEKLFF
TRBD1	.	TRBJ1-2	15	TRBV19	TGTGCCAGTAGTATACGGACAGGACATAACTATGGCTACACCTTC	CASSIRTGHNYGYTF
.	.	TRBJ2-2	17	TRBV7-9	TGTGCCAGCAGCTTAGGACCCACCAGGAAAGACACCGGGGAGCTGTTTTTT	CASSLGPTRKDTGELFF
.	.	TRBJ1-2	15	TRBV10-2	TGCGCCAGCAGTGAGACAGGGAAGTTAGTCGCCGGCTACACCTTC	CASSETGKLVAGYTF
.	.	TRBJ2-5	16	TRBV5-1	TGCGCCAGCAGCACCGCCGGCGGGGGCATACAAGAGACCCAGTACTTC	CASSTAGGGIQETQYF
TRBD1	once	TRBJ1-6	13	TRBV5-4	TGTGCCAGCAGCTTATTACAGGGGTCACCCCTCCACTTT	CASSLLQGSPLHF
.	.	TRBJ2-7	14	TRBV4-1	TGCGCCAGCAGCCAAGGCGCGGGTACCTACGAGCAGTACTTC	CASSQGAGTYEQYF
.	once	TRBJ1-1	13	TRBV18	TGTGCCACGCAGGGATCGGTGAACACTGAAGCTTTCTTT	CATQGSVNTEAFF
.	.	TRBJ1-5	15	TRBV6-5	TGTGCCAGCAGGACTACAACATATAGCAATCAGCCCCAGCATTTT	CASRTTTYSNQPQHF
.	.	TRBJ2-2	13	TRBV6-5	TGTGCCAGCAGTTCGGGGTACACCGGGGAGCTGTTTTTT	CASSSGYTGELFF
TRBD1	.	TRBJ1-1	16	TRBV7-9	TGTGCCAGCAGGCAATGGGTAGGACAGGGGGACACTGAAGCTTTCTTT	CASRQWVGQGDTEAFF
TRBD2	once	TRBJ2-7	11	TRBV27	TGTGCCAGCAGTGAGGGACTACAGCAGTACTTC	CASSEGLQQYF
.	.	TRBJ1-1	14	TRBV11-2	TGTGCCAGCAGCTTAGATCAATCGTACGGTTTGACTTTCTTT	CASSLDQSYGLTFF
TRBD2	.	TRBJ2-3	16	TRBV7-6	TGTGCCAGCAGCCCATTAGCGGGGGGGCCGACAGATACGCAGTATTTT	CASSPLAGGPTDTQYF
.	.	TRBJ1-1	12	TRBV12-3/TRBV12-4	TGTGCCAGCAGTTTTTTGACAGTTGAAGCTTTCTTT	CASSFLTVEAFF
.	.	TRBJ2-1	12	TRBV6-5	TGTGCCAGCAGTCCTACCGGGAATGAGCAGTTCTTC	CASSPTGNEQFF
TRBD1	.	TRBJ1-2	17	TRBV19	TGTGCCAGTAGTACGGCGGCAGGGGGCGTTGGATTGTATGGCTACACCTTC	CASSTAAGGVGLYGYTF